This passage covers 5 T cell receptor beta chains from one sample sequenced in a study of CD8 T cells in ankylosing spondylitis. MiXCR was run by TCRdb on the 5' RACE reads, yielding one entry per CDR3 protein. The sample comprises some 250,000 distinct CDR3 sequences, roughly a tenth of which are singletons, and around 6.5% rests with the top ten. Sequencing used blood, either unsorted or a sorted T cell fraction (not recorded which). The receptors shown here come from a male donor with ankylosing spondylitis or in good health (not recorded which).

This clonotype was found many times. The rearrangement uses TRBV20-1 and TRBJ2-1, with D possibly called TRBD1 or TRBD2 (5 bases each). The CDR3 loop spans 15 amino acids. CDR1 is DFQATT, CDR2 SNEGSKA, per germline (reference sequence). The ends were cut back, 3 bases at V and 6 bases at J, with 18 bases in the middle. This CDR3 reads CSARGPGRSVNEQFF. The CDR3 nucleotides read TGCAGTGCTAGGGGACCGGGGAGATCAGTCAATGAGCAGTTCTTC.

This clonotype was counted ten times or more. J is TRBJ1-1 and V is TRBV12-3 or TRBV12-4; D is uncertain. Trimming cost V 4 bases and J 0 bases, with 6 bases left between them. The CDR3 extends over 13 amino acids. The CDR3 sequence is CASSSWMNTEAFF. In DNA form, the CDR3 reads TGTGCCAGCAGTTCATGGATGAACACTGAAGCTTTCTTT.

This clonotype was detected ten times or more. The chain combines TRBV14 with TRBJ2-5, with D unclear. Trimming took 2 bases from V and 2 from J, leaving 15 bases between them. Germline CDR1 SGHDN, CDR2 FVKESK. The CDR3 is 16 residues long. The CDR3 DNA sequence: TGTGCCAGCAGCCAACGTCGAGGTGGCCCACAAGAGACCCAGTACTTC. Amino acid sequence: CASSQRRGGPQETQYF.

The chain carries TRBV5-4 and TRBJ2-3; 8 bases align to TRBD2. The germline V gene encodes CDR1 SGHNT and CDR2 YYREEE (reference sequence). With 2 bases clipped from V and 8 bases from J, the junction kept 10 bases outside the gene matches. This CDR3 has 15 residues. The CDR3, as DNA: TGTGCCAGCAGCTTAAGCGGGAGAGGTTTTAGTACGCAGTATTTT. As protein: CASSLSGRGFSTQYF. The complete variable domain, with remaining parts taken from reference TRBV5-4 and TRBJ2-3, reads ETGVTQSPTHLIKTRGQQVTLRCSSQSGHNTVSWYQQALGQGPQFIFQYYREEENGRGNFPPRFSGLQFPNYSSELNVNALELDDSALYLCASSLSGRGFSTQYFGPGTRLTVL.

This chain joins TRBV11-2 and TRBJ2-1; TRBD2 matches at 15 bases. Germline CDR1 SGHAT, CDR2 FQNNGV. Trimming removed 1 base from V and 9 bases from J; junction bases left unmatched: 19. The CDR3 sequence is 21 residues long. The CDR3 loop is CASSLVSGAGTSGRSVSEQFF. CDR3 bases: TGTGCCAGCAGCTTAGTTTCCGGGGCCGGGACTAGCGGGAGGAGTGTTTCTGAGCAGTTCTTC.